This is a list of T cell receptor beta chains from one sample in a study of T cells in Graves' hyperthyroidism and ophthalmopathy. TCRdb recomputed calls from the multiplex PCR reads with MiXCR, one row per CDR3 protein. In the table there are approximately 370,000 distinct CDR3 sequences, about a sixth of which are singletons. The sequencing sample was made of blood. These receptors originate from a woman aged 25-40 years with Graves' hyperthyroidism that later progressed to Graves' ophthalmopathy. Each CDR3 is given with its conserved first and last residue. A D gene is named only where the DNA matches it firmly. Expanded clones get a size class; other rows say once, few or many, or leave the size out.

clone_size	d_call	v_call	j_call	cdr3_nt	cdr3_aa
NA	NA	TRBV5-1	TRBJ1-1	TGCGCCAGCAGCTTGGCCCAGGGTTTCAACACTGAAGCTTTCTTT	CASSLAQGFNTEAFF
few	NA	TRBV12-3/TRBV12-4	TRBJ1-2	TGTGCCAGCAGTTTAGGACAGATCTATGGCTACACCTTC	CASSLGQIYGYTF
many	TRBD1	TRBV12-3/TRBV12-4	TRBJ1-5	TGTGCCAGCAGGGGACAGACCGGGGTATCTCATCAGCCCCAGCATTTT	CASRGQTGVSHQPQHF
many	NA	TRBV20-1	TRBJ2-2	TGCAGTGCGGCAGAAGCTCGAGACACCGGGGAGCTGTTTTTT	CSAAEARDTGELFF
few	NA	TRBV20-1	TRBJ2-5	TGCAGTGCTAGAGACAGGGGGACTGGAGAGACCCAGTACTTC	CSARDRGTGETQYF
many	NA	TRBV7-9	TRBJ2-2	TGTGCCAGCTATACTCCGAGGAGGTCGAACACCGGGGAGCTGTTTTTT	CASYTPRRSNTGELFF
NA	NA	TRBV18	TRBJ1-1	TGTGCCAGCTCACCACCGACTAGACAGGCGAACACTGAAGCTTTCTTT	CASSPPTRQANTEAFF
many	NA	TRBV2	TRBJ1-1	TGTGCCAGCAGTGATGAGAGCCCGGGGGCTTTCTTT	CASSDESPGAFF
NA	TRBD1	TRBV7-2	TRBJ2-1	TGTGCCAGCAGCTTAGCGGGTTTTTGGGACAGGCTCTACAATGAGCAGTTCTTC	CASSLAGFWDRLYNEQFF
many	TRBD2	TRBV28	TRBJ2-3	TGTGCCAGCATGGAGCGGGGGGGCCCTCCCACAGATACGCAGTATTTT	CASMERGGPPTDTQYF
many	NA	TRBV28	TRBJ1-6	TGTGCCAGCAGTGCCACATATCGGGGTTATAATTCACCCCTCCACTTT	CASSATYRGYNSPLHF
many	NA	TRBV29-1	TRBJ1-4	TGCAGCGTAGAGTTGGTAACGGGTGAAAAACTGTTTTTT	CSVELVTGEKLFF
many	NA	TRBV11-3	TRBJ1-4	TGTGCCAGCAGCGCGGGGACCAAGAGGAATGAAAAACTGTTTTTT	CASSAGTKRNEKLFF
NA	NA	TRBV20-1	TRBJ2-7	TGCAGTGCTAGAGCACGGGACATTAATCACGAGCAGTACTTC	CSARARDINHEQYF
NA	TRBD1	TRBV27	TRBJ1-2	TGTGCCAGCACCAAGACAGGGACCTATAGCTATGGCTACACCTTC	CASTKTGTYSYGYTF
NA	TRBD2	TRBV9	TRBJ2-7	TGTGCCAGCAGCGTAGGAGGCGGGGGCTACGAGCAGTACTTC	CASSVGGGGYEQYF
many	NA	TRBV27	TRBJ2-5	TGTGCCAGCAGTTTTATCCAGGGCCAAGAGACCCAGTACTTC	CASSFIQGQETQYF
few	NA	TRBV9	TRBJ2-2	TGTGCCAGCAGCCCCACCTTCACATCGGGCTTCGGGGAGCTGTTTTTT	CASSPTFTSGFGELFF
many	NA	TRBV10-3	TRBJ1-3	TGTGCCATCAGTGAGTCGGGAGGATCTGGAAACACCATATATTTT	CAISESGGSGNTIYF
NA	NA	TRBV7-8	TRBJ1-1	TGTGCCAGTAGTATGGATCGGGACACCCAGAACACTGAAGCTTTCTTT	CASSMDRDTQNTEAFF
few	NA	TRBV16	TRBJ1-5	TGTGCCAGCAGCCAAGGCACAGCGGGTCAGCCCCAGCATTTT	CASSQGTAGQPQHF
many	NA	TRBV27	TRBJ1-6	TGTGCCAGCACGGCTACGAATAATTCACCCCTCCACTTT	CASTATNNSPLHF
many	NA	TRBV7-9	TRBJ2-3	TGTGCCAGCAGCCAGCCCGCAGATACGCAGTATTTT	CASSQPADTQYF
NA	NA	TRBV6-2/TRBV6-3	TRBJ1-1	TGTGCCAGCAGTTACTCTCGGACAGCCAGAAACACTGAAGCTTTCTTT	CASSYSRTARNTEAFF
few	NA	TRBV14	TRBJ2-1	TGTGCCAGCAGCCAAGGAGCAATTGCCTACAATGAGCAGTTCTTC	CASSQGAIAYNEQFF
NA	TRBD1	TRBV6-1	TRBJ1-5	TGTGCCAGCAGTGAACGGGACAGGGTTTTTTATGGGGATCAGCCCCAGCATTTT	CASSERDRVFYGDQPQHF
NA	TRBD2	TRBV28	TRBJ2-1	TGTGCCAGCAGTTTATGGGGGACTAGCGGTTACAATGAGCAGTTCTTC	CASSLWGTSGYNEQFF
many	NA	TRBV29-1	TRBJ1-1	TGCAGCGTTGAACAGGGGATGAACACTGAAGCTTTCTTT	CSVEQGMNTEAFF
once	NA	TRBV5-1	TRBJ2-2	TGCGCCAGCGGGTCATCCGGGACACCAACCGGGGAGCTGTTTTTT	CASGSSGTPTGELFF
many	NA	TRBV24-1	TRBJ2-7	TGTGCCGCTTACGAGCAGTACTTC	CAAYEQYF
many	NA	TRBV28	TRBJ1-4	TGTGCCAGCAGTTCCCAAAAATTTGACAGGAAATTTAATGAAAAACTGTTTTTT	CASSSQKFDRKFNEKLFF
many	NA	TRBV5-1	TRBJ2-5	TGCGCCAGCAGCTTGGCCCCGGAAGAGACCCAGTACTTC	CASSLAPEETQYF
NA	NA	TRBV20-1	TRBJ2-3	TGCAGTACACTAGGAACGCAGTATTTT	CSTLGTQYF
many	NA	TRBV5-6	TRBJ2-1	TGTGCCAGCAGCTTGAGACGCATCAATGAGCAGTTCTTC	CASSLRRINEQFF
many	NA	TRBV11-2	TRBJ1-1	TGTGCCAGCAGCCCATGGGGACAAACGAACACTGAAGCTTTCTTT	CASSPWGQTNTEAFF
many	NA	TRBV5-1	TRBJ1-2	TGCGCCAGCAGCGAATCTCCGGGACACGACGGTCATGGCTACACCTTC	CASSESPGHDGHGYTF
few	NA	TRBV4-2	TRBJ1-2	TGTGCCAGCAGCCACGGACGGACTGCTAACTATGGCTACACCTTC	CASSHGRTANYGYTF
many	TRBD2	TRBV28	TRBJ2-1	TGTGCCAACAGTTTTAACGCGGGAGAGGCCTACAATGAGCAGTTCTTC	CANSFNAGEAYNEQFF
NA	TRBD1	TRBV19	TRBJ1-5	TGTGCCAGTCAGGGGGACTGGTCGAATCAGCCCCAGCATTTT	CASQGDWSNQPQHF
many	TRBD1	TRBV14	TRBJ2-5	TGTGCCAGCAGCCCCCGGGACAGGGGGGTTAGAGAGACCCAGTACTTC	CASSPRDRGVRETQYF